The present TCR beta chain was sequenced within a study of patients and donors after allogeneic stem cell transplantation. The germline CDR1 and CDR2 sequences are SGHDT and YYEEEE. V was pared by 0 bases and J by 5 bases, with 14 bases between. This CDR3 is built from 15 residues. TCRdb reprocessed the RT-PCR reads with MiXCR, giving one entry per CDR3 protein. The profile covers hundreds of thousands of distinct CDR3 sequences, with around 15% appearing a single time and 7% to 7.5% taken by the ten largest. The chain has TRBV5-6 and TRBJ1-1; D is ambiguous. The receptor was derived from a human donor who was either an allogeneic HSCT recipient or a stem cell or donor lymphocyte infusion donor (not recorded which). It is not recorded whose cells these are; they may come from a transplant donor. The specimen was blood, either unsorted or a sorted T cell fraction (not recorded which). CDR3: CASSLVFRGRTEAFF. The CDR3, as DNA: TGTGCCAGCAGCTTGGTGTTCCGGGGTCGGACTGAAGCTTTCTTT.